The 3 T cell receptor beta chains below were found in one sample sequenced in a study of T cell responses to AZD1222 COVID-19 vaccine. Profiling relied on immunoSEQ multiplex PCR, and the TCRdb table lists in-frame clones only, not all of them. The table has some 79,000 clones, 70% to 90% seen once. Sequencing was performed on peripheral blood, taken 28 days after the second AZD1222 dose. The origin of the receptors is an adult who received the AZD1222 COVID-19 vaccine.

The chain employs TRBV28 and TRBJ2-1, with 8 bases lining up with TRBD2. The CDR3 contains 16 residues. Trimming at V came to 3 bases and at J to 4 bases, leaving 8 bases not matched to a gene. Germline CDR1 MDHEN, CDR2 SYDVKM. This CDR3 reads CASSFSLAGKYNEQFF. The CDR3 coding sequence is TGTGCCAGCAGTTTCTCGCTAGCGGGTAAATACAATGAGCAGTTCTTC.

This chain links TRBV18 with TRBJ2-1; D possibly matches TRBD1 or TRBD2 (5 bases each). With 0 bases removed from V and 5 bases from J, the gap between germline ends came to 11 bases. The CDR3 is made up of 15 amino acids. The germline CDR1 and CDR2 sequences are KGHSH and LQKENI. The CDR3 loop is CASSPPGTANNEQFF. The CDR3 DNA reads TGTGCCAGCTCACCACCGGGGACCGCCAACAATGAGCAGTTCTTC. The variable domain in full, completed from reference TRBV18 and TRBJ2-1, reads NAGVMQNPRHLVRRRGQEARLRCSPMKGHSHVYWYRQLPEEGLKFMVYLQKENIIDESGMPKERFSAEFPKEGPSILRIQQVVRGDSAAYFCASSPPGTANNEQFFGPGTRLTVL.

This chain joins TRBV15 and TRBJ1-1; D remains unclear. The CDR3 totals 12 residues. The ends were cut back, 3 bases at V and 5 bases at J, with 7 bases in the middle. Germline CDR1 and CDR2: LNHNV and YYDKDF (reference sequence). CDR3 nucleotide sequence: TGTGCCACCAGCAGCGACCGAACTGAAGCTTTCTTT. Translating gives CATSSDRTEAFF.